This paragraph reports one TCR beta chain. Its antigen is not known. From the 5' RACE reads, TCRdb lists one entry per CDR3 protein and no DNA. In total, the table holds about 160,000 distinct CDR3 sequences. The entry originates in a study of monozygotic twins with inflammatory bowel disease. Study-wide results and caveats: A single strong IBD-associated signal or clonotype was not supported by the findings. IBD patients exhibited fewer clonotypes shared with other individuals than healthy twins, particularly with disease activity.

The CDR3 has 15 amino acids. Germline V lookup: CDR1 SGHRS, CDR2 YFSETQ. This receptor was obtained from a human donor with ulcerative colitis or Crohn's disease, or a healthy co-twin of an affected twin (not recorded which). The sequenced material came from blood. The rearrangement links TRBV5-1 to TRBJ2-3; TCRdb returns TRBD1, unconfirmable since there is no DNA. Here the CDR3 reads CASSLPGGSQDTQYF.